This entry concerns a single T cell receptor (beta chain). What it binds is unknown. The source of the sample is a study of cytomegalovirus exposure and HLA in healthy donors. Study-level background: Earlier sequencing of about 179 million T cells yielded 100 million to 140 million unique TCR beta sequences. Findings of the study overall: With later analysis, a missense DCLRE1C variant became linked to TCR beta V- and J-gene trimming.

The PCR made use of 60 Vbeta and 13 Jbeta primers. Assay: immunoSEQ multiplex PCR; the TCRdb copy retains only in-frame clones and omits some. Its table records fewer than 60,000 clones. This CDR3 region has 18 residues. The V and J ends lost 0 bases and 6 bases, in that order; junction bases with no gene match: 10. Germline lookup yields CDR1 MGHRA and CDR2 YSYEKL. Sequenced: PBMCs. The source of this sequence is a woman aged 40 to 55 in good health and CMV-seronegative. This chain joins TRBV4-1 and TRBJ2-1, with 11 bases matching TRBD2. The CDR3 protein is CASSQELAGVFGANEQFF. In nucleotides, the CDR3 is TGCGCCAGCAGCCAAGAACTAGCGGGAGTGTTCGGAGCCAATGAGCAGTTCTTC.